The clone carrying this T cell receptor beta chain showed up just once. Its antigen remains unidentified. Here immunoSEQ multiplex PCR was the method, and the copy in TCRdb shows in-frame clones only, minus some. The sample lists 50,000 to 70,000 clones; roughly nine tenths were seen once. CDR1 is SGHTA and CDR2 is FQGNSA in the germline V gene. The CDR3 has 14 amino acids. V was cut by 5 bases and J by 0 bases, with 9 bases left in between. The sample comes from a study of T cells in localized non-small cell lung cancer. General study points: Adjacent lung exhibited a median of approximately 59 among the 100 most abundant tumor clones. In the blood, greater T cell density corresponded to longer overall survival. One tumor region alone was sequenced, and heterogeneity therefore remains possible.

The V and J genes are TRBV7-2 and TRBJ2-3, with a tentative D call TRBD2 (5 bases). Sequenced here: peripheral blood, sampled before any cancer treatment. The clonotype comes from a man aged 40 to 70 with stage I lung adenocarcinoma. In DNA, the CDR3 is TGTGCCAGCAGCGAGGGCCTGAGCACAGATACGCAGTATTTT. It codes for CASSEGLSTDTQYF.